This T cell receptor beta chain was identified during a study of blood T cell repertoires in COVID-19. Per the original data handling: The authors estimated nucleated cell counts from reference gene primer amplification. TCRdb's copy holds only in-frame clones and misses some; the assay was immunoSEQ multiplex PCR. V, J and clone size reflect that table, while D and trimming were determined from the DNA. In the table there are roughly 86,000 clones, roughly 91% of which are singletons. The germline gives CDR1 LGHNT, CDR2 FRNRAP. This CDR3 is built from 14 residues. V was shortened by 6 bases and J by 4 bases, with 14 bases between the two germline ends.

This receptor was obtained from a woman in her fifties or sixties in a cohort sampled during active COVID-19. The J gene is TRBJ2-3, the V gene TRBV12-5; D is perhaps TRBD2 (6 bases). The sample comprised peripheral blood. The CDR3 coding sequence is TGTGCTAGTGGCCCGGGAGTCGACGCAGATACGCAGTATTTT. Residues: CASGPGVDADTQYF.